Shown below are 18 T cell receptor beta chains from a single sample sequenced in a study of cytomegalovirus exposure and HLA in healthy donors. This PCR relied on a set of 60 Vbeta primers and 13 Jbeta primers. Only in-frame clones appear in the TCRdb table, and some are missing; sequencing was by immunoSEQ multiplex PCR. The sample holds about 160,000 clones, over 75% seen once. Specimen: PBMCs. The receptors stem from a woman in her forties or fifties in good health and CMV-seropositive.

The rearrangement links TRBV9 to TRBJ2-1, with 9 bases lining up with TRBD2. The germline V gene has CDR1 SGDLS and CDR2 YYNGEE. This CDR3 contains 15 residues. V was pared by 1 base and J by 7 bases, with 6 bases of the junction left unmatched. CDR3 coding DNA: TGTGCCAGCAGCGTATCAATAGCGGGGGTTAATGAGCAGTTCTTC. It codes for CASSVSIAGVNEQFF.

The chain recombines TRBV5-4 with TRBJ1-1; 9 bases align to TRBD1. J lost 4 bases, V lost 0 bases, and 7 bases had no gene match. Looked up from germline, CDR1 is SGHNT and CDR2 is YYREEE (reference sequence). This CDR3 has 16 residues. The CDR3 nucleotides read TGTGCCAGCAGCTTGGCTCCGGACAGGGGCGGCACTGAAGCTTTCTTT. Its protein product is CASSLAPDRGGTEAFF.

V gene TRBV6-5 combines with J gene TRBJ2-1; 12 positions agree with TRBD2. The CDR3 extends over 16 amino acids. Germline lookup yields CDR1 MNHEY and CDR2 SVGAGI. V lost 4 bases, J lost 7 bases, and 8 bases stayed unmatched. The CDR3 DNA is TGTGCCAGCAGTTCTTGGGGCACTAGCGGGAGGAATGAGCAGTTCTTC. Translated: CASSSWGTSGRNEQFF.

The chain uses TRBV2 and TRBJ1-4, with D unclear. CDR3 length: 15 residues. V lost 2 bases and J lost 4, with 11 bases in between. In germline, CDR1 is SNHLY, CDR2 FYNNEI. The CDR3 DNA reads TGTGCCAGCAGTGAACGGGGTCAACTTAATGAAAAACTGTTTTTT. Translated, it gives CASSERGQLNEKLFF.

The rearrangement uses TRBV6-1 and TRBJ2-5; maybe TRBD1 (6 bases). This CDR3 contains 14 residues. From germline, CDR1 is MNHNS and CDR2 SASEGT. The ends were cut back, 1 base at V and 1 base at J, with 7 bases in the middle. The CDR3 region is CASSEDRVQETQYF. In nucleotides, the CDR3 is TGTGCCAGCAGTGAAGACAGGGTCCAAGAGACCCAGTACTTC.

J is TRBJ2-7 and V is TRBV29-1, with D perhaps matching TRBD2 (6 bases). Germline V CDR1 and CDR2: SQVTM, ANQGSEA. The ends were cut back, 7 bases at V and 6 bases at J, with 16 bases in the middle. CDR3 size: 12 residues. This CDR3 is CSAWDGLREQYF. For the CDR3, the DNA is TGCAGCGCTTGGGACGGACTACGCGAGCAGTACTTC.

The V gene is TRBV5-6, the J gene TRBJ1-2, with 7 positions matching TRBD1. The germline V gene has CDR1 SGHDT and CDR2 YYEEEE. The CDR3 extends over 15 amino acids. V was pared by 0 bases and J by 0 bases, with 2 bases of the junction left unmatched. CDR3 residues: CASSLGGGPNYGYTF. Written as DNA, the CDR3 is TGTGCCAGCAGCTTGGGAGGGGGCCCTAACTATGGCTACACCTTC.

The genes are TRBV7-2 and TRBJ2-7; D possibly corresponds to TRBD1 (6 bases). The germline V gene has CDR1 SGHTA and CDR2 FQGNSA. Trimming took 4 bases from V and 2 from J, leaving 15 bases between them. The CDR3 has 15 amino acids. CDR3 region: CASSSRTQGPYEQYF. In nucleotides, the CDR3 is TGTGCCAGCAGCTCCAGAACACAGGGCCCCTACGAGCAGTACTTC.

J is TRBJ1-4 and V is TRBV7-9, with D uncertain. Looked up from germline, CDR1 is SEHNR and CDR2 is FQNEAQ (reference sequence). Trimming stripped 2 bases from V and 7 bases from J, with 14 bases between. The CDR3 is made up of 15 amino acids. This chain's CDR3 is CASSLSTVSGEKLFF. The CDR3 DNA reads as TGTGCCAGCAGCTTATCAACAGTCAGTGGTGAAAAACTGTTTTTT.

The V call is TRBV28, the J call TRBJ1-4, with 7 bases lining up with TRBD1. After removal of 5 bases from V and 4 bases from J, the junction contained 13 bases not matched to a gene. The CDR3 has 17 residues. CDR1 is MDHEN, CDR2 SYDVKM, per germline. CDR3 DNA: TGTGCCAGCAGTCCACCCGGGTCCAGGGGGGTTAATGAAAAACTGTTTTTT. Translated: CASSPPGSRGVNEKLFF.

The chain links TRBV6-6 to TRBJ2-7; TRBD1 agrees at 9 bases. V lost 6 bases and J lost 4; bases outside the gene matches: 10. Germline V gives CDR1 MNHNY, CDR2 SVGAGI (reference sequence). The CDR3 covers 15 residues. CDR3 nucleotides: TGTGCCAGCAGGAACATCCCGGGACAGGGTTACGAGCAGTACTTC. Amino acid sequence: CASRNIPGQGYEQYF.

The V gene is TRBV29-1, the J gene TRBJ2-2; D might be TRBD1 (5 bases). Germline lookup yields CDR1 SQVTM and CDR2 ANQGSEA. This CDR3 is built from 14 residues. Trimming pared 7 bases from V and 3 bases from J, leaving 15 bases between. CDR3 protein: CSARSRADTGELFF. The CDR3 DNA sequence: TGCAGCGCCAGGTCCAGGGCGGACACCGGGGAGCTGTTTTTT.

The V call is TRBV6-6, the J call TRBJ1-1; D remains unclear. CDR1 MNHNY and CDR2 SVGAGI come from the germline V gene (reference sequence). This CDR3 contains 13 residues. V was pared by 2 bases and J by 1 base, with 5 bases between. CDR3 sequence reads: CASSYERNTEAFF. The CDR3 DNA follows: TGTGCCAGCAGTTACGAGAGGAACACTGAAGCTTTCTTT.

In regard to this clone: The sample has other DNA sequences that encode this CDR3 too. The V call is TRBV10-3, the J call TRBJ2-6; D perhaps matches TRBD1 (6 bases). V lost 7 bases and J lost 0, with 13 bases in between. This CDR3 is 16 amino acids long. CDR1 and CDR2 (germline): ENHRY, SYGVKD. CDR3 residues: CAIKSGQSSGANVLTF. In DNA, the CDR3 is TGTGCCATCAAAAGCGGACAGTCCTCTGGGGCCAACGTCCTGACTTTC.

The chain is built from TRBV4-1 and TRBJ1-3; D uncertain. The CDR3 consists of 13 residues. The germline CDR1 and CDR2 sequences are MGHRA and YSYEKL. Trimming took 2 bases from V and 5 from J, leaving 7 bases between them. The CDR3 here is CASSQWTRNTIYF. CDR3 DNA sequence: TGCGCCAGCAGCCAATGGACTCGAAACACCATATATTTT.

This clone has more than one count but fewer than ten. The chain joins TRBV2 to TRBJ1-3; a possible D gene is TRBD1 (5 bases). CDR3 length: 14 residues. Germline V gene sequence: CDR1 SNHLY, CDR2 FYNNEI. The ends were cut back, 6 bases at V and 2 bases at J, with 11 bases in the middle. The DNA of the CDR3 is TGTGCCAGCAGATTTGGGGCAGCTGGAAACACCATATATTTT. This encodes CASRFGAAGNTIYF. The variable domain in full, completed from reference TRBV2 and TRBJ1-3, reads EPEVTQTPSHQVTQMGQEVILRCVPISNHLYFYWYRQILGQKVEFLVSFYNNEISEKSEIFDDQFSVERPDGSNFTLKIRSTKLEDSAMYFCASRFGAAGNTIYFGEGSWLTVV.

The rearrangement links TRBV6-1 to TRBJ2-5; TRBD2 agrees at 8 bases. CDR1 and CDR2 (germline): MNHNS, SASEGT. This CDR3 is 12 amino acids long. The DNA for the CDR3 is TGTGCGAGCGGAGCGGGAGAAGAGACCCAGTACTTC. This codes for CASGAGEETQYF.

The chain has TRBV15 and TRBJ2-6; D gene uncertain. Trimming took 3 bases from V and 4 from J, leaving 7 bases between them. Looked up from germline, CDR1 is LNHNV and CDR2 is YYDKDF (reference sequence). The CDR3 totals 14 residues. CDR3 loop: CATSSLRGANVLTF. CDR3 nucleotides: TGTGCCACCAGCAGTTTGCGGGGGGCCAACGTCCTGACTTTC. Variable domain in full (rest from reference TRBV15 and TRBJ2-6): DAMVIQNPRYQVTQFGKPVTLSCSQTLNHNVMYWYQQKSSQAPKLLFHYYDKDFNNEADTPDNFQSRRPNTSFCFLDIRSPGLGDTAMYLCATSSLRGANVLTFGAGSRLTVL.